This TCR beta chain was identified in a study of early T cells in non-severe SARS-CoV-2 infection. Unique molecular identifiers (one per individual cDNA molecule) were attached. TCRdb re-derived calls from the 5' RACE reads in MiXCR, one entry per CDR3 protein. The sample lists 75,000 to 100,000 distinct CDR3 sequences; around a sixth were seen once. The TCR comes from an adult who was a healthcare worker with PCR-confirmed SARS-CoV-2 infection or an uninfected control (not recorded which). Source material: whole blood.

CDR3 protein: CATSDDTVTQETQYF. As DNA, the CDR3 is TGTGCCACCAGTGATGATACAGTCACCCAAGAGACCCAGTACTTC. The rearrangement uses TRBV24-1 and TRBJ2-5; no reliable D call. The length of the CDR3 is 15 residues. Trimming cost V 3 bases and J 1 base, with 11 bases left between them. CDR1 and CDR2 from the germline V gene are KGHDR and SFDVKD.